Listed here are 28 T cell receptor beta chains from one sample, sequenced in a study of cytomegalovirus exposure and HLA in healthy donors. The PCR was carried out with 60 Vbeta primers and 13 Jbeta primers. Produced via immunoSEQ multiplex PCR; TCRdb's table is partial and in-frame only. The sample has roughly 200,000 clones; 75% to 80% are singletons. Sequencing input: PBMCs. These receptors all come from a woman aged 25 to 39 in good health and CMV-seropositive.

As DNA, the CDR3 is TGCGCCAGCAGCCCCACCCCAGCGGGGGTCACAGATACGCAGTATTTT. Its protein is CASSPTPAGVTDTQYF. The chain is built from TRBV5-1 and TRBJ2-3; TRBD2 agrees at 8 bases. The junction had 9 bases not matched to a gene; V was cut back by 4 bases and J by 2 bases. CDR1 is SGHRS, CDR2 YFSETQ, per germline. This CDR3 spans 16 amino acids.

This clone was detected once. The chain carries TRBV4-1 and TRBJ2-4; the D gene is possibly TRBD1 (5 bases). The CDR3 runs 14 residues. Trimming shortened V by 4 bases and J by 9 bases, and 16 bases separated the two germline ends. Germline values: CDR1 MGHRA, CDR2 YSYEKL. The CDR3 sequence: CASSPGAGYGIQYF. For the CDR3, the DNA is TGCGCCAGCAGCCCAGGTGCAGGGTACGGCATTCAGTACTTC.

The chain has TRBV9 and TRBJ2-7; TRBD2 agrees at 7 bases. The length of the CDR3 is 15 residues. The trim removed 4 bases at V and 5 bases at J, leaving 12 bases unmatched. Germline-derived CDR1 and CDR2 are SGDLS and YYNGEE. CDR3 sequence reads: CASSNPAGAVHEQYF. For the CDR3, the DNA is TGTGCCAGCAGCAATCCGGCGGGAGCGGTCCACGAGCAGTACTTC.

The CDR3 is CASRRGSRYEQYF. DNA of the CDR3: TGTGCCAGTAGGAGAGGGTCTCGCTACGAGCAGTACTTC. The chain has TRBV19 and TRBJ2-7, with a weak D call TRBD2 (5 bases). CDR1 and CDR2 (germline): LNHDA, SQIVND (reference sequence). The CDR3 is 13 amino acids. Deletions cut 6 bases from V and 3 bases from J, with 12 bases between.

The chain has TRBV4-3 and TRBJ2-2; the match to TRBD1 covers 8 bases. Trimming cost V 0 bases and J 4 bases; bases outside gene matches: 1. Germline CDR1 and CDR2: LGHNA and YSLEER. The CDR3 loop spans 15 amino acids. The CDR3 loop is CASSQDRGPTGELFF. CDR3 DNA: TGCGCCAGCAGCCAAGACAGGGGGCCCACCGGGGAGCTGTTTTTT.

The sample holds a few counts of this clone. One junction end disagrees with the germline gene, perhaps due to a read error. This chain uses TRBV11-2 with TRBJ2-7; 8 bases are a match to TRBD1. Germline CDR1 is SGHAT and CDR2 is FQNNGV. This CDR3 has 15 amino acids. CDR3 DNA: TGTGCCAGCAGCCTAGAGCCGAGGACAGGGTACGAGCAGTACTTC. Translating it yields CASSLEPRTGYEQYF. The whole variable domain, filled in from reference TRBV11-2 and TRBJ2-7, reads EAGVAQSPRYKIIEKRQSVAFWCNPISGHATLYWYQQILGQGPKLLIQFQNNGVVDDSQLPKDRFSAERLKGVDSTLKIQPAKLEDSAVYLCASSLEPRTGYEQYFGPGTRLTVT.

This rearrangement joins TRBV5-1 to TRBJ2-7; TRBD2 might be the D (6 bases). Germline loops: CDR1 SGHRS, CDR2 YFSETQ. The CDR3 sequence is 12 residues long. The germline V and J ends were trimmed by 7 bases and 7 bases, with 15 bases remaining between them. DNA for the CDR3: TGCGCCAGCCCCAGCGGGTCAGAAGAGCAGTACTTC. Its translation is CASPSGSEEQYF.

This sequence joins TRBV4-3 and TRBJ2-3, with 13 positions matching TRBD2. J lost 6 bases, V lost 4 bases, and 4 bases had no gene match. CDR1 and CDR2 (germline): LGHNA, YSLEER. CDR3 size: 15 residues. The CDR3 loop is CASSRTSGSEDTQYF. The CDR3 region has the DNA TGCGCCAGCAGCCGGACTAGCGGGAGTGAGGATACGCAGTATTTT.

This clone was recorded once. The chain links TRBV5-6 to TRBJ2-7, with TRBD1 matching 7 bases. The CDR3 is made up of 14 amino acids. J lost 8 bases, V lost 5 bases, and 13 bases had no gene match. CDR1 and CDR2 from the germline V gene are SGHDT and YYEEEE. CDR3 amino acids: CASSWPGQSEQQYF. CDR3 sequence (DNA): TGTGCCAGCAGTTGGCCGGGACAGTCCGAGCAGCAGTACTTC.

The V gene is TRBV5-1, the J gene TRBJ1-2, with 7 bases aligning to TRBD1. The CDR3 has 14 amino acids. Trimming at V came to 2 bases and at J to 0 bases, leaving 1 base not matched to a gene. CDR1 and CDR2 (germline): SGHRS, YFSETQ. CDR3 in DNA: TGCGCCAGCAGCTTAGGACAGGCTAACTATGGCTACACCTTC. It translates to CASSLGQANYGYTF. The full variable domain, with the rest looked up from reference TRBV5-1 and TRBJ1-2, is KAGVTQTPRYLIKTRGQQVTLSCSPISGHRSVSWYQQTPGQGLQFLFEYFSETQRNKGNFPGRFSGRQFSNSRSEMNVSTLELGDSALYLCASSLGQANYGYTFGSGTRLTVV.

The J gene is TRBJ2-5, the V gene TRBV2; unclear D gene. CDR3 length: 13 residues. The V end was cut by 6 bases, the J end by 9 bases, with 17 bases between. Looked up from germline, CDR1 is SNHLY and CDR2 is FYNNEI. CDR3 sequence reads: CASRTFVQVAQYF. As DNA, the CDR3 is TGTGCCAGCAGGACATTCGTCCAAGTGGCCCAGTACTTC. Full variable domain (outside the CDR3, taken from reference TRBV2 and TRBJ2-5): EPEVTQTPSHQVTQMGQEVILRCVPISNHLYFYWYRQILGQKVEFLVSFYNNEISEKSEIFDDQFSVERPDGSNFTLKIRSTKLEDSAMYFCASRTFVQVAQYFGPGTRLLVL.

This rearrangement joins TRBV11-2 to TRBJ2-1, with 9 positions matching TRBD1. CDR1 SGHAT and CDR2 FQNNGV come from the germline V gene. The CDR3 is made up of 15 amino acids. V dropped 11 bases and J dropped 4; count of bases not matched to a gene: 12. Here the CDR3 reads CAATGTGRQYNEQFF. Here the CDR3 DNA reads TGTGCCGCAACAGGGACAGGGAGACAGTACAATGAGCAGTTCTTC.

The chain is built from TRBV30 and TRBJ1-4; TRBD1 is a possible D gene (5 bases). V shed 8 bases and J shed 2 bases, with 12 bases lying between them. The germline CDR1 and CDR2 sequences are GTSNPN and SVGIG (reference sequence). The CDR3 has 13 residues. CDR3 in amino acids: CARSGGTNEKLFF. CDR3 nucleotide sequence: TGTGCCCGAAGCGGGGGGACTAATGAAAAACTGTTTTTT. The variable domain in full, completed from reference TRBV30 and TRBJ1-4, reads SQTIHQWPATLVQPVGSPLSLECTVEGTSNPNLYWYRQAAGRGLQLLFYSVGIGQISSEVPQNLSASRPQDRQFILSSKKLLLSDSGFYLCARSGGTNEKLFFGSGTQLSVL.

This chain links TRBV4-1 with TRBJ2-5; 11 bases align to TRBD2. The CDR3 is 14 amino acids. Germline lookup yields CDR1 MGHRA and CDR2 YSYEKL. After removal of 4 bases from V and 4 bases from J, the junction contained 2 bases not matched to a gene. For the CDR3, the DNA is TGCGCCAGCAGCCTAGCGGGGGGGCCAGAGACCCAGTACTTC. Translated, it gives CASSLAGGPETQYF.

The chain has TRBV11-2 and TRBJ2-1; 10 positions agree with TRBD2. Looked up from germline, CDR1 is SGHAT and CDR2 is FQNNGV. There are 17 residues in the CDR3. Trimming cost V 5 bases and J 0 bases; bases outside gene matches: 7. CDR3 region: CASSRWTSGLSYNEQFF. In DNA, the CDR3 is TGTGCCAGCAGCCGATGGACTAGCGGACTCTCCTACAATGAGCAGTTCTTC.

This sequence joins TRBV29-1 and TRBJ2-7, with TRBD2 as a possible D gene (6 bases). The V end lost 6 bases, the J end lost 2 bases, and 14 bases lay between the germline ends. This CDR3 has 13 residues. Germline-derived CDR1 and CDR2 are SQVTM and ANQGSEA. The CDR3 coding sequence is TGCAGCGTCGCGGCCGGGAGCACCTACGAGCAGTACTTC. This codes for CSVAAGSTYEQYF.

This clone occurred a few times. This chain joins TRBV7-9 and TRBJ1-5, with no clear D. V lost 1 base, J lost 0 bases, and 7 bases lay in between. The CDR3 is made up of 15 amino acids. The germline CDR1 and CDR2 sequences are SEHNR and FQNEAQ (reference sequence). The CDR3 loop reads CASSLDGISNQPQHF. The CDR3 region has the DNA TGTGCCAGCAGCTTAGACGGGATTAGCAATCAGCCCCAGCATTTT.

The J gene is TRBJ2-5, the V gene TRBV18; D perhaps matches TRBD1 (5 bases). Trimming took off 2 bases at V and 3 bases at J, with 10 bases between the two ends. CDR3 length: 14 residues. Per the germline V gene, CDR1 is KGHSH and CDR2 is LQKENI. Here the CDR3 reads CASSPRGAEETQYF. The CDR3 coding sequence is TGTGCCAGCTCACCAAGGGGCGCGGAAGAGACCCAGTACTTC.

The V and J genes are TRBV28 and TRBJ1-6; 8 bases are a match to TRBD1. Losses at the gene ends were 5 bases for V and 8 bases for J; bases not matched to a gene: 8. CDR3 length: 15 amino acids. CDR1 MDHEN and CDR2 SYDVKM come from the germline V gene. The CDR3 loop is CASSATGAGDSPLHF. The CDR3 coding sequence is TGTGCCAGCAGTGCGACAGGGGCCGGAGATTCACCCCTCCACTTT. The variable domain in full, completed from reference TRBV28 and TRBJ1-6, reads DVKVTQSSRYLVKRTGEKVFLECVQDMDHENMFWYRQDPGLGLRLIYFSYDVKMKEKGDIPEGYSVSREKKERFSLILESASTNQTSMYLCASSATGAGDSPLHFGNGTRLTVT.

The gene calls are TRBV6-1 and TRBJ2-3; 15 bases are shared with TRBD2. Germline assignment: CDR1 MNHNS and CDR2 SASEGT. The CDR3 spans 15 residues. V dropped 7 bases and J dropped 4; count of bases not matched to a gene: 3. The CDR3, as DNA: TGTGCCAGCACCGGGACTAGCGGGGGGCCAGATACGCAGTATTTT. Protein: CASTGTSGGPDTQYF.

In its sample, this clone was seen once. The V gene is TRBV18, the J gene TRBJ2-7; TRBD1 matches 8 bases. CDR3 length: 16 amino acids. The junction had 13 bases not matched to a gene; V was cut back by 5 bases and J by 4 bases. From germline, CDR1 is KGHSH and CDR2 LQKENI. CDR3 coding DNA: TGTGCCAGCTCAACCCGGACAGGGAGGCTTTTTTACGAGCAGTACTTC. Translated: CASSTRTGRLFYEQYF.

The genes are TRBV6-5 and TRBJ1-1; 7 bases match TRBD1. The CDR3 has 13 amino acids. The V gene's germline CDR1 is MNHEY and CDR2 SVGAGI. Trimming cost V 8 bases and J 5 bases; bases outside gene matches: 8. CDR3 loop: CASGEGAWTEAFF. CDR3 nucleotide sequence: TGTGCCAGCGGAGAGGGGGCATGGACTGAAGCTTTCTTT.

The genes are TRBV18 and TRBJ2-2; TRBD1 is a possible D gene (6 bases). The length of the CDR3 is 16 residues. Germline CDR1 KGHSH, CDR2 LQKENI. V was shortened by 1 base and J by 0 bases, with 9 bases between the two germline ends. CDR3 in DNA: TGTGCCAGCTCACCACGACACAGGGCGAACACCGGGGAGCTGTTTTTT. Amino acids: CASSPRHRANTGELFF.

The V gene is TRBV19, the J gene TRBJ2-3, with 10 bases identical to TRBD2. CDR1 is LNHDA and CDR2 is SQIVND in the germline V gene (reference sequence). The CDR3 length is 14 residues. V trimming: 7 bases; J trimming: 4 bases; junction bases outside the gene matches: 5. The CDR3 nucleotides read TGTGCCAGTACAGAGCGGGGGGGATCAGATACGCAGTATTTT. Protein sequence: CASTERGGSDTQYF.

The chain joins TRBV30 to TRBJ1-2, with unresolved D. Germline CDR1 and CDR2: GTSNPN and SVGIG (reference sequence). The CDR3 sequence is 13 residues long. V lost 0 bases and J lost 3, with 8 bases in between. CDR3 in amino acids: CAWSVLGDYGYTF. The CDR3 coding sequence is TGTGCCTGGAGTGTACTGGGAGACTATGGCTACACCTTC.

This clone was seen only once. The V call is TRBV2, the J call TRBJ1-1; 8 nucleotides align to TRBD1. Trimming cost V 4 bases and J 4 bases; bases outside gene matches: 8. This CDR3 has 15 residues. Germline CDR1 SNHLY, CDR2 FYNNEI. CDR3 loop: CASSVRTGSVTEAFF. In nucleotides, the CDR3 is TGTGCCAGCAGTGTCCGGACAGGGAGTGTCACTGAAGCTTTCTTT.

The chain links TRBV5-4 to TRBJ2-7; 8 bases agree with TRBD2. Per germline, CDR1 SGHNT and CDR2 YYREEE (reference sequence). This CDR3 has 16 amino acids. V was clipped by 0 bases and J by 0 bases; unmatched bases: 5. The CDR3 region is CASSLGPSGSSYEQYF. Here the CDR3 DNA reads TGTGCCAGCAGCTTGGGGCCTAGCGGGTCCTCCTACGAGCAGTACTTC.

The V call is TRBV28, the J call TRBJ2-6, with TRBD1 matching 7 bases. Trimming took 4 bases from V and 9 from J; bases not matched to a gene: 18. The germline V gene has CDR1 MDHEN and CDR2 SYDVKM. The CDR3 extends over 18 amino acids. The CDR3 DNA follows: TGTGCCAGCAGTTCCCCAGCCCCGAACAGGGGAGCCTACAACGTCCTGACTTTC. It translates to CASSSPAPNRGAYNVLTF.